A single sample is the source of the 12 T cell receptor beta chains below, sequenced in a study of blood T cell repertoires in COVID-19. TCRdb's copy holds only in-frame clones and misses some; the assay was immunoSEQ multiplex PCR. The table shows about 61,000 clones, with about 78% occurring only once. Source material: peripheral blood. The receptors here all came from an elderly man with active or convalescent COVID-19.

This clone was picked up many times. The rearrangement uses TRBV18 and TRBJ2-1; the D gene is possibly TRBD1 (6 bases). Germline values: CDR1 KGHSH, CDR2 LQKENI. V was cut by 3 bases and J by 4 bases, with 19 bases left in between. The CDR3 sequence is 17 residues long. The DNA for the CDR3 is TGTGCCAGCTCACCGGCCTCAGGCATGGACAGTTACAATGAGCAGTTCTTC. This gives the protein CASSPASGMDSYNEQFF.

The chain recombines TRBV9 with TRBJ1-1; D gene unclear. The V end lost 0 bases, the J end lost 2 bases, and 11 bases lay between the germline ends. This CDR3 region has 15 residues. CDR1 is SGDLS, CDR2 YYNGEE, per germline. Written as DNA, the CDR3 is TGTGCCAGCAGCGTAGCCCGGGTTCCAAACACTGAAGCTTTCTTT. This gives the protein CASSVARVPNTEAFF.

In this sample, this clone turned up once. The rearrangement uses TRBV9 and TRBJ1-2; D call uncertain. Between the trimmed V and J ends, which lost 0 bases and 2 bases, there was a span of 8 bases. The CDR3 covers 14 residues. Germline V gives CDR1 SGDLS, CDR2 YYNGEE. This CDR3 reads CASSVDPRNYGYTF. The CDR3, as DNA: TGTGCCAGCAGCGTAGATCCCCGGAACTATGGCTACACCTTC.

The gene calls are TRBV4-2 and TRBJ2-2; no clear D. Germline V gene lookup returns CDR1 LGHNA and CDR2 YNFKEQ. There are 14 residues in the CDR3. V was trimmed by 1 base and J by 7 bases, leaving 10 bases between them. CDR3 nucleotide sequence: TGTGCCAGCAGCCAAGTCCTCAGAGGCGGGGAGCTGTTTTTT. As protein: CASSQVLRGGELFF.

This clone turned up a few times. V usage is TRBV4-3 and J usage is TRBJ2-3, with a weak D call TRBD1 (6 bases). In germline, CDR1 is LGHNA, CDR2 YSLEER. CDR3 length: 17 amino acids. Trimming removed 2 bases from V and 5 bases from J, with 20 bases in between. CDR3 DNA sequence: TGCGCCAGCAGCCAATACGGGGCAGGGGTTGTGGGAGATACGCAGTATTTT. Amino acids: CASSQYGAGVVGDTQYF.

The gene calls are TRBV11-2 and TRBJ2-3; weak D call: TRBD2 (5 bases). There are 15 residues in the CDR3. Germline lookup yields CDR1 SGHAT and CDR2 FQNNGV. V shed 3 bases and J shed 6 bases, with 16 bases lying between them. The CDR3: CASSFRGNEVDTQYF. Here the CDR3 DNA reads TGTGCCAGCAGCTTCCGAGGGAATGAGGTGGATACGCAGTATTTT.

The V and J genes are TRBV18 and TRBJ2-5, with D perhaps TRBD2 (5 bases). The V gene's germline CDR1 is KGHSH and CDR2 LQKENI. CDR3 length: 14 residues. V shed 3 bases and J shed 4 bases, with 12 bases lying between them. For the CDR3, the DNA is TGTGCCAGCTCACCGGCCGGAGGCGGAGAGACCCAGTACTTC. This sequence encodes CASSPAGGGETQYF.

This clone turned up a few times. The chain employs TRBV30 and TRBJ2-3, with no clear D. V was pared by 2 bases and J by 1 base, with 7 bases between. The CDR3 loop spans 13 amino acids. Germline V lookup: CDR1 GTSNPN, CDR2 SVGIG (reference sequence). The DNA of the CDR3 is TGTGCCTGGAGTTGGGCACGCACAGATACGCAGTATTTT. This sequence encodes CAWSWARTDTQYF.

The gene calls are TRBV6-5 and TRBJ2-3, with D maybe TRBD1 (5 bases). CDR1 MNHEY and CDR2 SVGAGI come from the germline V gene. The CDR3 runs 12 residues. The V end was cut by 6 bases, the J end by 7 bases, with 11 bases between. The CDR3 DNA sequence: TGTGCCAGCAGCAGGGTCTCAAATACGCAGTATTTT. Its translation: CASSRVSNTQYF.

The chain is built from TRBV12-5 and TRBJ1-5; the D gene is possibly TRBD1 (6 bases). Trimming stripped 5 bases from V and 6 bases from J, with 14 bases between. Germline CDR1 LGHNT, CDR2 FRNRAP. The CDR3 sequence is 14 residues long. In DNA form, the CDR3 reads TGTGCTAGTGGTCTAGAAACAGGGACTCAGCCCCAGCATTTT. The encoded protein is CASGLETGTQPQHF.

V gene TRBV30 combines with J gene TRBJ2-5; D may be TRBD1 (6 bases). The CDR3 is 13 residues long. Germline V lookup: CDR1 GTSNPN, CDR2 SVGIG (reference sequence). The germline V and J ends were trimmed by 8 bases and 5 bases, with 18 bases remaining between them. The CDR3 DNA follows: TGTGCCAGCAACAGGGCCCAGAGGGAGACCCAGTACTTC. Translated: CASNRAQRETQYF.

This sequence joins TRBV21-1 and TRBJ2-7; TRBD1 is taken as the D call from the table, unchecked against the DNA. TRBV21-1 is shown as a pseudogene. The CDR3 loop spans 14 amino acids. The DNA for the CDR3 is TGTGCCAGCAGCCCTCAGGGGGCCCGGGACGAGCAGTACTTC. Its protein is CASSPQGARDEQYF.